This T cell receptor (beta chain) comes out of a study of blood T cell repertoires in COVID-19 (dated by TCRdb to about 2020). Concerning the study at large: The collaborator samples originated in the United States, Italy and Spain and spanned the acute and convalescent phases of COVID-19. The repertoires were released in a freely available public database intended as a resource for research on the immune response to SARS-CoV-2. The sample metadata nearly always contained a de-identified subject ID, COVID-19 status, age in years and sex. Where HLA class I and class II types were available, the types were taken from metadata supplied by the sample provider, not from assay-based typing. The material from the prospective study consisted of cDNA or gDNA derived from T cells, B-cell-depleted T cells, or PBMCs. The samples were drawn from the first 160 participants of the ongoing ImmuneRACE study and from 1,254 subjects provided by 6 global collaborators. Deeply sampled blood TCRbeta repertoires from subjects exposed to, actively infected with, or recovered from COVID-19 were included in the dataset. What the study reported, not specific to this receptor: How much clinical and demographic metadata was included differed by source and by participant, and the metadata was provided uncurated.

This clone was observed a handful of times. This clone's antigen is unknown. It has no much larger one-base neighbor in the sample; base qualities were not kept. CDR1 and CDR2 (SGHRS, YFSETQ) derive from the germline V gene. The germline V and J ends show losses of 0 bases and 8 bases respectively, and no gene match explains 5 bases of the junction. The CDR3 contains 15 residues, cysteine and phenylalanine counted. Only the CDR3 region is kept as DNA, spanning 45 bases read in frame from base 1. The immunoSEQ Assay, a bias-controlled multiplex PCR, was used to amplify TCRbeta CDR3 regions from genomic DNA. The study's own analysis went as follows. Within the assay, amplification of reference gene primers was used to estimate how many nucleated cells each sample contained. To quantify the absolute abundance of each unique TCRbeta CDR3 rearrangement, sequence reads were collapsed and filtered. Productive Simpson clonality was computed per sample as the square root of Simpson's diversity index over productive rearrangements. The clones in this table, taken by TCRdb from immuneACCESS, are in-frame only. Not every clone is retained; where verified, under half of the shortfall comes from an unresolved V gene, and the cause of the rest is unknown. That table furnishes V, J and clone size, whereas the DNA furnished D and trimming. This sample has about 78,000 clones in its table, and about 92% of those were observed once. The ten largest clones take up about 1% of the sample.

The collaborating institutions used their own protocols to collect whole blood in K2EDTA tubes. Collaborator samples were shipped for TCRbeta analysis as frozen whole blood, isolated PBMCs, or DNA extracted from either sample type. The sample taken for sequencing was peripheral blood. The chain joins TRBV5-1 to TRBJ2-1; the central 10 bases match TRBD2. The sequence was collected from a woman between 50 and 59 years old in a cohort sampled during active COVID-19. CDR3 region: CASSLASGRAYEQFF. The bases read TGCGCCAGCAGCTTGGCGAGCGGGAGGGCTTATGAGCAGTTCTTC.